This T cell receptor (beta chain) comes out of a study of Graves' ophthalmopathy and Graves' hyperthyroidism (dated by TCRdb to the late 2010s). About the study as a whole: Peripheral blood was collected before any treatment was given, at the time of initial diagnosis. The study used TCR beta repertoire signatures to distinguish Graves' ophthalmopathy from Graves' hyperthyroidism and to predict progression to ophthalmopathy. In total, around 130 blood samples were TCR-sequenced: 40 to 45 ophthalmopathy, some 75 hyperthyroidism and roughly 17 hyperthyroidism-to-ophthalmopathy patients. To explore V-J signatures that separate ophthalmopathy from hyperthyroidism, a discovery set of about 100 patients was enrolled, consisting of 40 to 45 with ophthalmopathy and 57 with stable hyperthyroidism. The independent validation cohort included 18 hyperthyroidism patients plus 17 patients who later progressed from hyperthyroidism to ophthalmopathy. In six hyperthyroidism patients, T-cell repertoires of thyroid tissue and blood were compared. Following sample collection, hyperthyroidism patients were given methimazole at a starting dose of 30 mg daily, and ophthalmopathy patients were given high-dose intravenous methylprednisolone. The 95 to 100 discovery patients were divided at random into training and test sets in a 7:3 ratio.

Counted from cysteine to phenylalanine, this CDR3 has 16 amino acids. Only the CDR3 portion is preserved as DNA: 48 bases, with reading frame beginning at the first base. CDR1 and CDR2, per the germline V gene (reference sequence), are DFQATT and SNEGSKA. V is cut by 3 bases and J by 2 bases, and the space between the germline ends is 16 bases. Stable hyperthyroidism was defined as no progression to ophthalmopathy within 18 months of follow-up. Patients with hyperthyroidism were aged 18 to 65 years, had been newly diagnosed, and had a disease duration of less than 2 months. Patients were excluded if they had other autoimmune diseases, uncontrolled infections, pregnancy or lactation. Clinical symptoms, serum thyroxine, TRAb, thyroid ultrasound and orbital computed tomography formed the basis of the diagnosis. PBMCs were isolated from about 10 ml of fresh peripheral blood by Ficoll-Paque density gradient centrifugation. Trizol reagent was used to extract the total RNA, and its quality was then checked on an Agilent 2100 Bioanalyzer.

For repertoire sequencing, TCR beta CDR3 regions were amplified from RNA transcripts. HTBI primers and the Qiagen OneStep RT-PCR kit were used in a first-round RT-PCR, which was followed by a second-round multiplex PCR, size selection and purification. Libraries were sequenced on an Illumina HiSeq2000 using paired-end 100 bp reads. The paper's data handling went like this. SOAPnuke was used to process the reads, throwing out any read that had adapters, had uncalled bases, had a mean Phred below 15, or lacked an exact constant-primer or identifier match. COPE v1.2.5 was used to merge high-quality paired reads. Each unique nucleotide sequence was treated as a clonotype, and MiTCR v1.1 was used to align the clonotypes to the IMGT TRB V, D and J references. The analysis was limited to V-J combinations with a frequency above 0.0001, which together covered just over 98% of the repertoires. For each V-J combination, a TCR clonal expansion and chaos score was defined as the ratio of F50 clonal expansion to chaos observed in the TCRdist matrix. Welch's t-statistics and random forest were used to reduce the features to about a dozen V-J combinations, which were then used as input to a naive Bayes classifier. The Morisita-Horn index was used to measure how similar the thyroid and blood repertoires were. TCRdb redid the processing of the public reads, applying fastp at Q25 and MiXCR, and retained in-frame beta chains. Rows matching on CDR3 protein sequence are summarized as one entry with the most common DNA and genes. The V and J calls follow TCRdb's processing rather than the paper's. The sample contains roughly 420,000 distinct CDR3 sequences, under 25% of them found a single time. The ten biggest clones cover around 3.2% of the sample.

At least ten counts were recorded for this clonotype. The target of this receptor is not known. No base-level quality is on record; no much larger clone is a single base apart. Beyond this particular receptor, the publication reports: In validation, the model predicted ophthalmopathy progression with over 60% sensitivity and 72.22% specificity; approximately 12 predicted patients were CT-confirmed with GO in a median of approximately six months. Among expanded thyroid clonotypes with frequency above 0.001, most also showed up in blood, which suggests that blood repertoires may reflect the thyroid immune response. Sample size was not predetermined statistically, and investigators were not blinded to group allocation. Ophthalmopathy was separated from stable hyperthyroidism by the 13-signature model with roughly 90% sensitivity and less than 82% specificity in cross-validation and with 80%/75% in the test set.

The chain uses TRBV20-1 and TRBJ2-2; the D gene is perhaps TRBD1, on 6 matching bases. The sequencing sample was made of peripheral blood. This receptor was identified in a woman under 30 with stable Graves' hyperthyroidism. Donor details come from another sample of the same person, matched by shared clones. This receptor carries the CDR3 CSASAYGTPNTGELFF. The DNA sequence is given as TGCAGTGCTAGTGCCTACGGGACACCTAACACCGGGGAGCTGTTTTTT.